These T cell receptor beta chains were read from a single sample in a study of molecular identifiers for immune sequencing clone quantification. Using its own MiXCR run on the PCR reads, TCRdb lists one record per CDR3 protein. The sample includes just under 650,000 distinct CDR3 sequences, just under 20% of them seen just once. The sample consisted of naive CD8+ T cells from blood, with Jurkat cell RNA spiked in. These receptors came from a human donor in good health. Some libraries in this study had Jurkat cell RNA spiked in. CDR3s include the opening cysteine and the closing phenylalanine or tryptophan. A D gene is named only where the DNA matches it firmly. Rows give clone size only sometimes, using once, few, many, or a class for an expanded clone.

v_call	j_call	clone_size	d_call	cdr3_nt	cdr3_aa
TRBV4-1	TRBJ2-5	.	TRBD1	TGCGCCAGCAGCCAAGGGACAGGGGTCATCGTTGGGACCCAGTACTTC	CASSQGTGVIVGTQYF
TRBV6-5	TRBJ1-1	.	.	TGTGCCAGCAGTCCCAAGATGGGGGGCTGGGACACTGAAGCTTTCTTT	CASSPKMGGWDTEAFF
TRBV28	TRBJ2-3	many	.	TGTGCCAGCAGTTCCTCGACTAGTTGGCCCACAGATACGCAGTATTTT	CASSSSTSWPTDTQYF
TRBV27	TRBJ1-5	.	.	TGTGCCAGCACCCCTTGTCGTGTACAGGAACGGGATAGCAATCAGCCCCAGCATTTT	CASTPCRVQERDSNQPQHF
TRBV18	TRBJ1-1	many	.	TGTGCCAGCTCACCGGCGACAGGCGAAGCTTTCTTT	CASSPATGEAFF
TRBV18	TRBJ1-1	many	TRBD1	TGTGCCAGCTCACCCCAGGACAGGGGGCGAATTGAAGCTTTCTTT	CASSPQDRGRIEAFF
TRBV12-3/TRBV12-4	TRBJ1-2	few	.	TGTGCCAGCAGTTTAGGCCTTTGGAACTATGGCTACACCTTC	CASSLGLWNYGYTF
TRBV27	TRBJ2-7	.	.	TGTGCCAGCAGTTTATCGGGAGGGGGCTCTTCCTACGAGCAGTACTTC	CASSLSGGGSSYEQYF
TRBV7-9	TRBJ2-1	.	.	TGTGCCAGCAGCTCCGACCAGGGCGACAATGAGCAGTTCTTC	CASSSDQGDNEQFF
TRBV20-1	TRBJ2-7	many	.	TGCAGTGCTAGAGGACGGGAAACCTACGAGCAGTACTTC	CSARGRETYEQYF
TRBV2	TRBJ1-5	many	.	TGTGCCAGCAGGGACAGCGCCAATCAGCCCCAGCATTTT	CASRDSANQPQHF
TRBV4-3	TRBJ2-1	.	.	TGCGCCAGCAGCCAAGGTAGGATAGGGCCCTACAATGAGCAGTTCTTC	CASSQGRIGPYNEQFF
TRBV19	TRBJ1-1	.	.	TGTGCCAGTAGTATAGTTTCGGGGGCCAACACTGAAGCTTTCTTT	CASSIVSGANTEAFF
TRBV11-2	TRBJ2-1	many	TRBD1	TGTGCCAGCAGCCCGCCCGACAGGGGTGCCTACAATGAGCAGTTCTTC	CASSPPDRGAYNEQFF
TRBV7-9	TRBJ1-1	many	TRBD1	TGTGCCAGCAGCATGAAACCGGGACAGTATTCTGAAGCTTTCTTT	CASSMKPGQYSEAFF
TRBV5-1	TRBJ2-7	many	.	TGCGCCAGCAGCTTGCCCCGCCAGGAGATTTCCTACGAGCAGTACTTC	CASSLPRQEISYEQYF
TRBV4-3	TRBJ2-7	.	.	TGCGCCAGCAGCCAAGATCTCAGGCCGTCGAACGAGCAGTACTTC	CASSQDLRPSNEQYF
TRBV2	TRBJ1-3	many	.	TGTGCCAGCAGTGAATGGAACCTGACCCCCATATATTTT	CASSEWNLTPIYF
TRBV5-1	TRBJ2-7	many	TRBD2	TGCGCCAGCAGCAGGACTAGCGGTCCCTACGAGCAGTACTTC	CASSRTSGPYEQYF
TRBV7-2	TRBJ2-3	many	TRBD2	TGTGCCAGCAGCCCCAGCCCACTAGCGGGGGTAATAGATACGCAGTATTTT	CASSPSPLAGVIDTQYF
TRBV4-3	TRBJ1-3	many	TRBD1	TGCGCCAGCAGCCAACAATACAGGGGAAAAGGCTCTGGAAACACCATATATTTT	CASSQQYRGKGSGNTIYF
TRBV27	TRBJ2-5	few	.	TGTGCCAGCAGTTTGTTAAGGTTGGAGACCCAGTACTTC	CASSLLRLETQYF
TRBV30	TRBJ2-7	.	.	TGTGCCTGGAACCCGGGACGGGGGGCATACGAGCAGTACTTC	CAWNPGRGAYEQYF
TRBV5-1	TRBJ2-5	many	.	TGCGCCAGCAGCCGGACGGGACTCCTCTCGGAGACCCAGTACTTC	CASSRTGLLSETQYF
TRBV3-2	TRBJ1-2	.	.	TGTGCCAGCAGCCTTTTAGTCGTGGGCAGGACAGATGGCTACACCTTC	CASSLLVVGRTDGYTF
TRBV27	TRBJ1-1	.	TRBD1	TGTGCCAGCAGTGGGACAGGGGGACTCACTGAAGCTTCCTTT	CASSGTGGLTEASF
TRBV4-1	TRBJ1-2	.	.	TGCGCCAGCAGCCAAGACATGGCAGGCTATGGCTACACCTTC	CASSQDMAGYGYTF
TRBV27	TRBJ1-2	.	.	TGTGCCAGCAGTTTAGGGATTAATAACTATGGCTACACCTTC	CASSLGINNYGYTF
TRBV19	TRBJ1-1	.	.	TGTGCCAGTAGTGCTTTTGGGGGTGGCGCTTTCTTT	CASSAFGGGAFF
TRBV19	TRBJ2-1	many	.	TGTGCCAGTACCCTGGGCGGGGAACTCGACTACAATGAGCAGTTCTTC	CASTLGGELDYNEQFF
TRBV2	TRBJ2-5	.	.	TGTGCCAGCAGTCCGGCAGGGCGGACCGGGGAGACCCAGTACTTC	CASSPAGRTGETQYF
TRBV5-6	TRBJ2-7	.	TRBD1	TGTGCCAGCAGCCCTTGGGGGGACAGGCTCGTCTGCGAGCAGTACTTC	CASSPWGDRLVCEQYF
TRBV4-3	TRBJ2-7	few	.	TGCGCCAGCAGCCAAGACCTGTGGGGGGAGCAGTACTTC	CASSQDLWGEQYF
TRBV2	TRBJ2-5	many	.	TGTGCCAGCAGTGAAGCCTTGCGGGCTTACCAAGAGACCCAGTACTTC	CASSEALRAYQETQYF
TRBV11-2	TRBJ2-1	few	.	TGTGCCAGCAGCTCCTTCGCTGATGCAAACTACAATGAGCAGTTCTTC	CASSSFADANYNEQFF
TRBV3-1	TRBJ2-5	.	.	TGTGCCAGCAGCCAAGACCCCCAGCGGATGTACCAAGAGACCCAGTACTTC	CASSQDPQRMYQETQYF
TRBV6-2/TRBV6-3	TRBJ2-3	few	TRBD1	TGTGCCAGCAGTTACAGACAGGGGGCGTCGCTTATAGATACGCAGTATTTT	CASSYRQGASLIDTQYF
TRBV14	TRBJ1-2	many	.	TGTGCCAGCAGCCAAGAAGCCAGGCACTATGGCTACACCTTC	CASSQEARHYGYTF
TRBV15	TRBJ2-3	many	.	TGTGCCACCAGTTCAGGGGTATATTCTAGCACAGATACGCAGTATTTT	CATSSGVYSSTDTQYF
TRBV6-5	TRBJ2-7	few	.	TGTGCCAGCAGTTACTCGGGGGTTGGGTACGAGCAGTACTTC	CASSYSGVGYEQYF
TRBV7-2	TRBJ2-2	many	TRBD1	TGTGCCACTAGGTTCAAAGCCCCTTGGACAGGGGAGACTGTGAACACCGGGGAGCTGTTTTTT	CATRFKAPWTGETVNTGELFF
TRBV20-1	TRBJ2-7	many	TRBD2	TGCAGTGCTAGAAGCAGCGGGAACTACGAGCAGTACTTC	CSARSSGNYEQYF
TRBV15	TRBJ2-2	.	.	TGTGCCACCAGTAACCCAGGGGACACCGGGGAGCTGTTTTTT	CATSNPGDTGELFF
TRBV19	TRBJ1-5	many	.	TGTGCCAGTAGTATAGATGAGTGGCGGGGCAATCAGCCCCAGCATTTT	CASSIDEWRGNQPQHF
TRBV6-5	TRBJ2-7	.	.	TGTGCCAGCTGCTCCCACTACGAGCAGTACTTC	CASCSHYEQYF
TRBV12-3/TRBV12-4	TRBJ2-3	many	.	TGTGCCAGCAGGATGTCGGCAGAAAGCACAGATACGCAGTATTTT	CASRMSAESTDTQYF
TRBV18	TRBJ1-1	many	.	TGTGCCAGCTCACCACTACAGGGACCGAGTACCGTGGGCACTGAAGCTTTCTTT	CASSPLQGPSTVGTEAFF
TRBV19	TRBJ2-3	.	TRBD2	TGTGCCAGTAGTGAGTGGTTATTTAGCGGGATATACACAGATACGCAGTATTTT	CASSEWLFSGIYTDTQYF
TRBV15	TRBJ1-2	.	.	TGTGCCACCAGCAGAGATCCGAGACAGCCTAACTATGGCTACACCTTC	CATSRDPRQPNYGYTF